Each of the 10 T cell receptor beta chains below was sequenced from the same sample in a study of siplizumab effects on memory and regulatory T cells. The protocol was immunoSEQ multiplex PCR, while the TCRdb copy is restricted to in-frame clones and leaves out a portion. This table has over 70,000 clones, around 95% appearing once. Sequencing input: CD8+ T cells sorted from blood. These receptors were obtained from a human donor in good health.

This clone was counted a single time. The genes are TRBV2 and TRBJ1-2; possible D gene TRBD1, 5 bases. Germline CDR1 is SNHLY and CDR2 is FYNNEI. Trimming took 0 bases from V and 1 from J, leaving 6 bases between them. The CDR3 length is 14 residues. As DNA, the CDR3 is TGTGCCAGCAGTGAAGCCCAGGGTAACTATGGCTACACCTTC. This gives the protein CASSEAQGNYGYTF.

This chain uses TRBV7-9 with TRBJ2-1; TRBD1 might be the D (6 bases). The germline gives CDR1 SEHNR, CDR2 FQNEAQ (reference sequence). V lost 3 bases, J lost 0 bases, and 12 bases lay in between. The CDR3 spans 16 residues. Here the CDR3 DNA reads TGTGCCAGCAGCTTGGGCGGACAGAGCTCCTACAATGAGCAGTTCTTC. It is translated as CASSLGGQSSYNEQFF.

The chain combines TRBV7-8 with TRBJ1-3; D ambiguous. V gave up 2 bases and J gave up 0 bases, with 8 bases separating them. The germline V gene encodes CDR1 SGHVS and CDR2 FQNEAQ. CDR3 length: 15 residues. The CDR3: CASSLMYLSGNTIYF. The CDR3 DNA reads TGTGCCAGCAGCTTAATGTACCTCTCTGGAAACACCATATATTTT. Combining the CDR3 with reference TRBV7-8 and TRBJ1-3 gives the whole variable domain GAGVSQSPRYKVAKRGQDVALRCDPISGHVSLFWYQQALGQGPEFLTYFQNEAQLDKSGLPSDRFFAERPEGSVSTLKIQRTQQEDSAVYLCASSLMYLSGNTIYFGEGSWLTVV.

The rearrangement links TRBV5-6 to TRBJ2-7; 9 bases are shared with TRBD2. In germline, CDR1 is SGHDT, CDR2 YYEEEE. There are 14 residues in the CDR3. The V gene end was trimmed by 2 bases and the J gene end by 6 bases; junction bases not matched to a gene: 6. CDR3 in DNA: TGTGCCAGCAGCTTTAGCGGGAGAAGTTCCGAGCAGTACTTC. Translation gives CASSFSGRSSEQYF.

This CDR3 is CASSLGGGFTYEQYF. DNA for the CDR3: TGTGCCAGCAGCTTAGGTGGAGGCTTTACCTACGAGCAGTACTTC. The chain links TRBV11-2 to TRBJ2-7; perhaps TRBD2 as D (5 bases). Per the germline V gene, CDR1 is SGHAT and CDR2 is FQNNGV. The CDR3 contains 15 residues. V lost 1 base to trimming and J lost 2 bases, with 12 bases between them.

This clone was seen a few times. The CDR3 protein is CASSAVRGEAFF. CDR3 nucleotides: TGCGCCAGCAGTGCGGTTCGTGGTGAAGCTTTCTTT. The rearrangement joins TRBV10-1 to TRBJ1-1; D call uncertain. The CDR3 loop spans 12 amino acids. The V gene lost 4 bases and the J gene lost 7 bases, with 10 bases spanning the gap. Looked up from germline, CDR1 is WNHNN and CDR2 is SYGVQD (reference sequence).

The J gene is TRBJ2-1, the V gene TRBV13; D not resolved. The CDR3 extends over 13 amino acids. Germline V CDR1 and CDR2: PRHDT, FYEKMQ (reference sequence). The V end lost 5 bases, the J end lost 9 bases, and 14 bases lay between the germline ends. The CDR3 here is CASSPRTVTEQFF. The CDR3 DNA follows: TGTGCCAGCAGCCCCCGAACAGTTACTGAGCAGTTCTTC.

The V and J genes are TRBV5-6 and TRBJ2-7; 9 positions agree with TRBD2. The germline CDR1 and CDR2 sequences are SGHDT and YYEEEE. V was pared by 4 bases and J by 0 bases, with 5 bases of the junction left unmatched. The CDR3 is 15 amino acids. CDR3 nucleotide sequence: TGTGCCAGCAGCGGAGGGACTAGCTTCTCCTACGAGCAGTACTTC. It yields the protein CASSGGTSFSYEQYF. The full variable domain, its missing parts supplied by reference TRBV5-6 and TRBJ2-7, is DAGVTQSPTHLIKTRGQQVTLRCSPKSGHDTVSWYQQALGQGPQFIFQYYEEEERQRGNFPDRFSGHQFPNYSSELNVNALLLGDSALYLCASSGGTSFSYEQYFGPGTRLTVT.

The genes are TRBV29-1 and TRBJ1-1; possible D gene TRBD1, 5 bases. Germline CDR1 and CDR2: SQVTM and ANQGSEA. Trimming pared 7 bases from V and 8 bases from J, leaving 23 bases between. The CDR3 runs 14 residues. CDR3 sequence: CSGVAGGLPNEAFF. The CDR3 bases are TGCAGCGGCGTAGCGGGGGGTCTACCCAACGAAGCTTTCTTT. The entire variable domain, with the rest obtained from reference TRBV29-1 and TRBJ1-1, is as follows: SAVISQKPSRDICQRGTSLTIQCQVDSQVTMMFWYRQQPGQSLTLIATANQGSEATYESGFVIDKFPISRPNLTFSTLTVSNMSPEDSSIYLCSGVAGGLPNEAFFGQGTRLTVV.

The CDR3 nucleotides are TGTGCCAGCAGTGATTTAGCGGGAGGCCCGAATGAGCAGTTCTTC. Translation gives CASSDLAGGPNEQFF. The genes are TRBV2 and TRBJ2-1, with TRBD2 matching over 10 bases. The V segment lost 3 bases and the J segment 7 bases; nucleotides outside the gene matches: 6. CDR3 length: 15 residues. Germline assignment: CDR1 SNHLY and CDR2 FYNNEI.